This TCR beta chain was captured by sequencing in a study of T cells expressing NK-cell markers (dated by TCRdb to the early 2020s). For context, the study as a whole: In sorted CD3+CD56+NKG2C+, CD3+CD56+NKG2C- and CD3+CD56-NKG2C+ T-cell subsets from several donors, TCR beta-chain repertoires were profiled. All eight donors whose samples were sequenced were randomly selected healthy volunteers, three of them men and five women. Sequencing of the libraries produced 2 x 150 bp reads on Illumina HiSeq 2000/2500, MiSeq or NextSeq. Seven of the eight sequenced donors were HCMV-seropositive and one was HCMV-seronegative.

The germline V gene (reference sequence) yields PRHDT for CDR1 and FYEKMQ for CDR2. From the cysteine through the phenylalanine, the CDR3 covers 14 amino acids. The nucleotide record is missing. TCRdb names Illumina HiSeq 2000 as the instrument used. TCR beta cDNA libraries were made by 5'RACE template switching that added a universal primer site and unique molecular identifiers. Synthesis of cDNA was primed from the TCR beta constant segment and was followed by two consecutive PCR amplification steps. The source study handled its data this way. Reads were demultiplexed and grouped by UMI with MIGEC, and clonotypes were assembled and quantified with MiTCR. Only TCR cDNA sequences supported by at least two reads were kept to exclude erroneous sequences. The tcR package was used for downstream repertoire analysis, and clonotypes were matched between fractions using CDR3 nucleotide sequence together with V segment. Antigen specificity was annotated against VDJdb with VDJmatch, allowing one amino acid substitution in CDR3. Each CDR3 protein sequence appears as one entry after TCRdb reprocessed the reads, and no DNA is included. These V and J calls are TCRdb output, not the study's own analysis. The sample table holds roughly 150,000 distinct CDR3 sequences. In total, the top ten clones hold around 20% of the sample.

Results and caveats for the whole study, not just this receptor: It remained unclear whether the expanded NKG2C-expressing T cell clones were specific for HCMV antigens. For six donors, the dominant CD3+CD56+NKG2C+ clonotypes were among the top 10 CD8+ clonotypes and accounted for about 1.0-7.0% of CD8+ T cells. Those dominant clonotypes were again the most abundant among CD3+CD56-NKG2C+ cells in several donors, at about 28.3-65%.

HCMV-specific IgG was detected in serum with a commercial ELISA kit to determine HCMV serostatus. Ficoll density gradient centrifugation was used to isolate peripheral blood mononuclear cells from blood. In the case of this clonotype: Its cognate antigen has yet to be identified.

This clonotype was obtained from a man aged 18-70 years in good health. Recombination connected TRBV13 to TRBJ1-5; TCRdb outputs TRBD1, but without DNA this stays unchecked. The specimen was blood T cells: a sorted CD56 or NKG2C T cell subset, CD4+ or CD8+ T cells, or bulk PBMC T cells (not recorded which). The CDR3 protein is CASSKTGNNQPQHF.